The clone carrying this T cell receptor (beta chain) was picked up many times. What it binds is not known. cDNA carried unique molecular identifiers, and a universal primer site was added by template switching. MiXCR was run by TCRdb on the 5' RACE reads, yielding one entry per CDR3 protein. The sample has 1.5 million to 2 million distinct CDR3 sequences; about 32% are singletons. The data are from a study of identical twins. General observations from the study: Cross-sectional statistics, not tracking of the same donors, supported the conclusions. Invariant populations such as MAIT and iNKT cells could partly muddle zero-insertion analyses.

The CDR3 length is 13 residues. Trimming took off 4 bases at V and 11 bases at J, with 20 bases between the two ends. The germline V gene encodes CDR1 SQVTM and CDR2 ANQGSEA. Only healthy Caucasians were included as donors. The clonotype comes from a newborn girl in good health. The sample taken for sequencing was cord blood. The rearrangement uses TRBV29-1 and TRBJ2-5, with a possible D match to TRBD1 (6 bases). The CDR3 region is CSVGTVDFGEQYF. CDR3 nucleotides: TGCAGCGTTGGGACAGTAGACTTCGGTGAGCAGTACTTC.